These T cell receptor beta chains were read from a single sample in a study of OX40 agonist ivuxolimab in advanced cancers. Sequencing used immunoSEQ multiplex PCR; TCRdb keeps in-frame clones, though not all of them. The repertoire consists of about 80,000 clones, with about nine tenths occurring once and the leading ten covering more than 0.3%. The sample in question was CD4+ or CD8+ T cells sorted from blood, obtained in a trial of the OX40 agonist ivuxolimab. Source of these receptors: an adult with an advanced solid tumor such as melanoma, head and neck, liver or kidney cancer. Both conserved end residues are trimmed from each CDR3. Fields, in order: V gene, CDR3 length, J gene, CDR3 protein.

V: TRBV5-1
length: 13
J: TRBJ2-1
CDR3: ASSSLAGGYNEQF

V: TRBV6-1
length: 12
J: TRBJ2-1
CDR3: ASMWAGAYNEQF

V: TRBV4-2
length: 14
J: TRBJ1-5
CDR3: ASSPRGQYSNQPQH

V: TRBV25-1
length: 13
J: TRBJ1-1
CDR3: ASSLGANRNTEAF

V: TRBV18
length: 10
J: TRBJ2-3
CDR3: ASSANQDTQY

V: TRBV7-6
length: 16
J: TRBJ2-6
CDR3: ASSLVAAPPSGANVLT

V: TRBV6-5
length: 12
J: TRBJ2-3
CDR3: ASTRGAATDTQY

V: TRBV7-9
length: 14
J: TRBJ2-2
CDR3: ASSPGVSGYTGELF

V: TRBV28
length: 11
J: TRBJ2-7
CDR3: ASGEGSSYEQY

V: TRBV2
length: 11
J: TRBJ1-5
CDR3: ASSEEKYQPQH

V: TRBV11-2
length: 11
J: TRBJ2-1
CDR3: ASSLVQYNEQF

V: TRBV11-2
length: 11
J: TRBJ1-1
CDR3: ASSLDDNLHGF

V: TRBV28
length: 16
J: TRBJ2-5
CDR3: ASSFPQGAGGSRETQY